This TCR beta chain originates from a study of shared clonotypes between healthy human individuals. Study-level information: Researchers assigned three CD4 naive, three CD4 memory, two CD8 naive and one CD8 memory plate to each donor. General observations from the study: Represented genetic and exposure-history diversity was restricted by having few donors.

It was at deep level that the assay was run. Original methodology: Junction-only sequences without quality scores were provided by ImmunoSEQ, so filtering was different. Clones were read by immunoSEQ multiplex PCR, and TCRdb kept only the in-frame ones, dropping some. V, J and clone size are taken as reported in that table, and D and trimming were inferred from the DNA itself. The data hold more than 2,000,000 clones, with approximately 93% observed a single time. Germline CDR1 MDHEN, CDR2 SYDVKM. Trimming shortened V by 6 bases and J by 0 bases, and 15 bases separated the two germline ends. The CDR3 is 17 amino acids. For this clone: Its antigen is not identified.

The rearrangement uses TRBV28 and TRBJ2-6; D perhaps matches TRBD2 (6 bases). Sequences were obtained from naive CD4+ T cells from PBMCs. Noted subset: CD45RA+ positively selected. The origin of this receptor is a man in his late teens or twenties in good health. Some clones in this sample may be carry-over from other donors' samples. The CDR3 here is CASSPLGGFSGANVLTF. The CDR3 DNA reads TGTGCCAGCAGCCCCTTGGGGGGATTCTCTGGGGCCAACGTCCTGACTTTC.